This T cell receptor (beta chain) was retrieved from a study of molecular identifiers for immune sequencing clone quantification. Making the bulk TCR libraries relied on previously described methods and listed TCR primers. Each CDR3 protein is one row after TCRdb ran MiXCR on the PCR reads. The table lists about 640,000 distinct CDR3 sequences, just under 20% of them singletons, with under 0.95% in the top ten. The CDR3 consists of 13 residues. The germline V gene has CDR1 DFQATT and CDR2 SNEGSKA (reference sequence). Sorted inputs of about 17,000 to 1,100,000 cells, with 10%, 30% or 50% RNA, yielded naive CD8 libraries. Naive CD8 T cells, phenotype CD8+CD4-CCR7+CD45RA+, were sorted. This clonotype was observed once. One junction end does not reproduce the germline sequence, and a read error may be involved.

This clonotype originated in a human donor in good health. Some libraries in this study had Jurkat cell RNA spiked in. Sequenced material: naive CD8+ T cells from blood, with Jurkat cell RNA spiked in. Subset of the sample: FACS-sorted CD8+CD4-CCR7+CD45RA+ naive T cells. The rearrangement uses TRBV20-1 and TRBJ1-2, with 8 bases lining up with TRBD1. Here the CDR3 reads CSARDRDNYGHTF. The DNA of the CDR3 is TGCAGTGCTAGGGACAGGGACAACTATGGCCACACCTTC.